The 3 T cell receptor beta chains reported below all come from one sample, sequenced in a study of T cell responses to AZD1222 COVID-19 vaccine. Produced via immunoSEQ multiplex PCR; TCRdb's table is partial and in-frame only. The profile shows around 110,000 clones, 88% of them singletons. This sample comprised peripheral blood, obtained on day 0 of AZD1222 vaccination. The source is an adult in good health.

The chain links TRBV13 to TRBJ1-5; D is ambiguous. The ends were cut back, 2 bases at V and 0 bases at J, with 11 bases in the middle. CDR1 and CDR2 from the germline V gene are PRHDT and FYEKMQ (reference sequence). There are 16 residues in the CDR3. This CDR3 reads CASSLRRGDSNQPQHF. CDR3 in DNA: TGTGCCAGCAGCTTAAGACGGGGTGATAGCAATCAGCCCCAGCATTTT.

The V and J genes are TRBV5-1 and TRBJ2-3, with 8 bases aligning to TRBD1. The CDR3 has 15 amino acids. Per germline, CDR1 SGHRS and CDR2 YFSETQ. The V gene end was trimmed by 4 bases and the J gene end by 3 bases; junction bases not matched to a gene: 7. This CDR3 reads CASSPTGESTDTQYF. The CDR3 DNA reads TGCGCCAGCAGCCCGACAGGGGAAAGTACAGATACGCAGTATTTT.

The genes are TRBV5-1 and TRBJ2-5; 10 bases match TRBD1. The V gene's germline CDR1 is SGHRS and CDR2 YFSETQ. This CDR3 has 14 amino acids. V was pared by 7 bases and J by 5 bases, with 8 bases of the junction left unmatched. In DNA form, the CDR3 reads TGCGCCAGCCGACGATGGACAGGGGGGGAGACCCAGTACTTC. It yields the protein CASRRWTGGETQYF.